This is a list of T cell receptor beta chains from one sample in a study of blood T cell repertoires in COVID-19. Assay used: immunoSEQ multiplex PCR; TCRdb lists only in-frame clones, some missing. This table holds over 150,000 clones, less than 85% found once. Sequencing was carried out using peripheral blood. The receptors originated from a woman older than 75 with active or convalescent COVID-19. Both conserved end residues are part of each CDR3. The D gene is left open where the match is weak. Size values are once, few and many counts, or a class for expanded clones, and some rows have none.

>TRBV19|TRBJ2-7|NA|NA
CASSPRTSGFSYEQYF
TGTGCCAGTAGTCCCAGAACCAGCGGGTTCTCCTACGAGCAGTACTTC
>TRBV6-6|TRBJ1-1|NA|NA
CASSASWADTEAFF
TGTGCCAGCAGTGCCTCGTGGGCCGACACTGAAGCTTTCTTT
>TRBV5-1|TRBJ2-3|NA|TRBD1
CASSPLRGQGTDTQYF
TGCGCCAGCAGCCCACTCCGGGGACAGGGGACAGATACGCAGTATTTT
>TRBV19|TRBJ1-5|once|NA
CASSIVHDRNQPQHF
TGTGCCAGTAGTATAGTCCACGACAGGAATCAGCCCCAGCATTTT
>TRBV29-1|TRBJ1-2|NA|TRBD1
CSVTGQGFYGYTF
TGCAGCGTTACGGGACAGGGGTTCTATGGCTACACCTTC
>TRBV5-4|TRBJ2-5|NA|NA
CASSLGGPMGETQYF
TGTGCCAGCAGCTTGGGAGGGCCGATGGGAGAGACCCAGTACTTC
>TRBV5-5|TRBJ1-1|NA|NA
CASSLTGSTEAFF
TGTGCCAGCAGCTTGACAGGGTCCACTGAAGCTTTCTTT
>TRBV19|TRBJ1-3|NA|TRBD1
CASSRQGLGNTIYF
TGTGCCAGTAGCCGACAGGGGCTTGGAAACACCATATATTTT
>TRBV7-2|TRBJ2-1|NA|NA
CASSLLGPGYNEQFF
TGTGCCAGCAGCCTACTTGGCCCAGGGTACAATGAGCAGTTCTTC
>TRBV6-5|TRBJ2-7|NA|NA
CASSPFLLAGEQYF
TGTGCCAGCAGTCCATTTCTACTAGCAGGCGAGCAGTACTTC